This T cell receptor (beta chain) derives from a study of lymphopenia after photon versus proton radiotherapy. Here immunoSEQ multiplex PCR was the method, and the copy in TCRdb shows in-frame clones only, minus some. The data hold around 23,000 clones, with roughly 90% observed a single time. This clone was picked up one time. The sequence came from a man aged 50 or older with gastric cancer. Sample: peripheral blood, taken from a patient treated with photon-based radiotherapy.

CDR3 nucleotide sequence: TGTGCCAGCAGTGAAGGGACAGGGTACGGAAACACCATATATTTT. Translating gives CASSEGTGYGNTIYF. The V gene is TRBV2, the J gene TRBJ1-3, with 8 bases fitting TRBD1. V trimming: 1 base; J trimming: 4 bases; junction bases outside the gene matches: 3. The CDR3 is made up of 15 amino acids. The V gene's germline CDR1 is SNHLY and CDR2 FYNNEI.